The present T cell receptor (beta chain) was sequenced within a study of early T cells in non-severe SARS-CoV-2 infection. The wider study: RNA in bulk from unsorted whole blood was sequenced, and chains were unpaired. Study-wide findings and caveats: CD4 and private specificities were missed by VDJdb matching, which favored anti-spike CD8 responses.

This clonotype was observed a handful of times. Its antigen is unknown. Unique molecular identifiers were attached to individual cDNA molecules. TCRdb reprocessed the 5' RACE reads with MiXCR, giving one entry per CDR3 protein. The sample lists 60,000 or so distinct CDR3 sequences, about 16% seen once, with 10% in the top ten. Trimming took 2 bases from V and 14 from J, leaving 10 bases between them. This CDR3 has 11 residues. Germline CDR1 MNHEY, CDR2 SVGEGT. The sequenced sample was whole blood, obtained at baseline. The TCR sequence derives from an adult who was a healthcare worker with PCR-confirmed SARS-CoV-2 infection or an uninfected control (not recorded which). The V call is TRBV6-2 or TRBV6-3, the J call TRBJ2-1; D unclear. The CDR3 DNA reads TGTGCCAGCAGTTACCGGCTAGGGAAGTTCTTC. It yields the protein CASSYRLGKFF.